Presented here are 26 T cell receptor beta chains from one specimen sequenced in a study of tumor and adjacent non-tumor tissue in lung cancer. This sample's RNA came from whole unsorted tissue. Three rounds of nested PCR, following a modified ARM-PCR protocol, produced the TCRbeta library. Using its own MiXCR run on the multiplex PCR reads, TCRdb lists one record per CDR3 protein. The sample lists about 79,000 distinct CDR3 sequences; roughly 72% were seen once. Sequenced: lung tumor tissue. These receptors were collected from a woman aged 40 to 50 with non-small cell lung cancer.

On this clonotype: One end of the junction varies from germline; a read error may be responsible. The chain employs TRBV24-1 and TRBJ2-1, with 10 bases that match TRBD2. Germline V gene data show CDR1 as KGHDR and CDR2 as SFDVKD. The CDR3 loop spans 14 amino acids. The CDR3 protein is CATTTSGNGNEQLF. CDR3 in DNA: TGTGCCACCACAACTAGCGGGAATGGCAATGAGCAGCTCTTC.

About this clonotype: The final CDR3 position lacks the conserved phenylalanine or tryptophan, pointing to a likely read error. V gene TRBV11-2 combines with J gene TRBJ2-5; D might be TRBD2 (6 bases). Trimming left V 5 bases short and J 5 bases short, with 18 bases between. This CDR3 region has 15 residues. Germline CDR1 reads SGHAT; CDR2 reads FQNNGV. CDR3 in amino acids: CASSISGGAWETQYS. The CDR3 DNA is TGTGCCAGCAGCATTAGCGGTGGGGCTTGGGAGACCCAGTACTCC.

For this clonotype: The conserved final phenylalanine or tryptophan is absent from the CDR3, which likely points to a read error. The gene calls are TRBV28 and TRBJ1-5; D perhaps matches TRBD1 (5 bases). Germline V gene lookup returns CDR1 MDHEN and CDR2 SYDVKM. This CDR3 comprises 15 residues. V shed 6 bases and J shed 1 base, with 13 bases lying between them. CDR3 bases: TGTGCCAGCAGGACAGAGGGTAGAAGCAATCAGCCCCAGCATTTA. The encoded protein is CASRTEGRSNQPQHL.

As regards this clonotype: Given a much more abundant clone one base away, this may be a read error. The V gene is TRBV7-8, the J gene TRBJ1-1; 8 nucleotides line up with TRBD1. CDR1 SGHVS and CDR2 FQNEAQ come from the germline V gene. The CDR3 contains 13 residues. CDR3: CTSRQTGGTEAFF. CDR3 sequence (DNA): TGTACCAGCAGACAAACAGGGGGCACTGAAGCTTTCTTT.

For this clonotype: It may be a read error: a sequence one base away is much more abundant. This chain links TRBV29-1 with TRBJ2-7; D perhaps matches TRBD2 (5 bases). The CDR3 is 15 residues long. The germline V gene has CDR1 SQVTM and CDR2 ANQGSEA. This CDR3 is CSASGRGPAVYGQYF. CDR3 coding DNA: TGCAGCGCGAGTGGACGGGGTCCTGCCGTCTACGGGCAGTACTTC.

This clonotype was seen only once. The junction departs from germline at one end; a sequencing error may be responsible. The CDR3 here is CAISWDQGDQPQHF. The CDR3 DNA sequence: TGTGCCATCAGTTGGGACCAAGGTGATCAGCCCCAACATTTT. V gene TRBV10-3 combines with J gene TRBJ1-5, with D possibly matching TRBD1 (5 bases). Germline V gene sequence: CDR1 ENHRY, CDR2 SYGVKD. The CDR3 spans 14 residues.

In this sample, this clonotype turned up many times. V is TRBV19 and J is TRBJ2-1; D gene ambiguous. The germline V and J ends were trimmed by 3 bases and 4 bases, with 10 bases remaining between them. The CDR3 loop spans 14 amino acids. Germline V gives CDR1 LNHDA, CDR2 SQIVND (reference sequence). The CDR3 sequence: CASSIRRVYNEQFF. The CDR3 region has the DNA TGTGCCAGTAGTATTCGGCGAGTATACAATGAGCAGTTCTTC.

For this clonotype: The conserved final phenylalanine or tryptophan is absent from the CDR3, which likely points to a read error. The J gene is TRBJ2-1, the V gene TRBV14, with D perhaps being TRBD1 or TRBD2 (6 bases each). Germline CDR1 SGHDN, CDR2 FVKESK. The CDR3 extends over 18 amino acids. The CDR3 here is CASSQGGRRGSSYNEQFI. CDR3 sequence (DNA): TGTGCCAGCAGCCAGGGAGGACGGAGGGGGAGCTCCTACAATGAACAGTTCATC.

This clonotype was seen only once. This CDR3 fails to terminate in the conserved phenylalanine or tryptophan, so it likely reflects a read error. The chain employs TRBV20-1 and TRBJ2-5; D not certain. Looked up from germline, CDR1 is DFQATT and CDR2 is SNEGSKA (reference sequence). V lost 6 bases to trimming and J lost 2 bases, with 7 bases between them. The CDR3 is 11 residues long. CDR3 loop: CSAFPQETQYL. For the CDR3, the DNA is TGCAGTGCCTTCCCGCAAGAGACCCAGTACTTA.

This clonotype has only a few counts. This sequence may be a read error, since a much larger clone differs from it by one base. The DNA for the CDR3 is TGTGCCAGCAGGGTGACTAGCGGGACTCAGACCCAGTACTTC. Its protein is CASRVTSGTQTQYF. V is TRBV6-5 and J is TRBJ2-5; 11 bases align to TRBD2. CDR1 is MNHEY, CDR2 SVGAGI, per germline. There are 14 residues in the CDR3. V gave up 6 bases and J gave up 6 bases; unmatched junction bases: 6.

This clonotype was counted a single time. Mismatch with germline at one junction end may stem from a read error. The CDR3 protein is CASREPGQGFADMQYF. CDR3 sequence (DNA): TGTGCCAGCAGGGAACCGGGACAGGGTTTCGCAGATATGCAGTATTTT. This chain joins TRBV7-2 and TRBJ2-3; 9 bases line up with TRBD1. The CDR3 totals 16 residues. CDR1 is SGHTA and CDR2 is FQGNSA in the germline V gene.

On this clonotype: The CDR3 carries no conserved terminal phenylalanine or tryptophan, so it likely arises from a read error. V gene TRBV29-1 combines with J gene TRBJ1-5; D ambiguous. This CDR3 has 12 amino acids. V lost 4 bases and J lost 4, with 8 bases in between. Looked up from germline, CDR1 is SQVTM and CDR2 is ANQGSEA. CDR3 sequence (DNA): TGCAGCGTTGGTACACAAAATCAGCCCCAGCATATT. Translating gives CSVGTQNQPQHI.

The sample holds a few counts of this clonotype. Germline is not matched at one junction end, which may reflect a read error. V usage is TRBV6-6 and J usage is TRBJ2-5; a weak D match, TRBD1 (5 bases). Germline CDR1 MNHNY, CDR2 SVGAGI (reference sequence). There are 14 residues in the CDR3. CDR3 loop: CANSYRYGQETQYF. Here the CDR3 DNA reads TGTGCCAACAGTTACCGGTACGGACAAGAGACCCAATACTTC.

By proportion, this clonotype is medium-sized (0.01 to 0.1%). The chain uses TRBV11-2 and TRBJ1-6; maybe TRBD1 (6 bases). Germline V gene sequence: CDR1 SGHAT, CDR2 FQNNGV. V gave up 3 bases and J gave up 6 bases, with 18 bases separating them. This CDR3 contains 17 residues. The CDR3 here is CASSFTFGGALNSPLHF. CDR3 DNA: TGTGCCAGCAGCTTCACCTTCGGGGGCGCCCTTAATTCACCCCTCCACTTT.

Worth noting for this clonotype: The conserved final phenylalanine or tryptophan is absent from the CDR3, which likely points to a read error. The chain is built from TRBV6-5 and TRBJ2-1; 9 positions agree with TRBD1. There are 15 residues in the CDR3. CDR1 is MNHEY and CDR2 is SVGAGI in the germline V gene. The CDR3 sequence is CTSSRGQGDRDEQFL. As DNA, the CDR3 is TGTACCAGCAGCCGGGGACAGGGAGATCGGGATGAGCAGTTCCTC.

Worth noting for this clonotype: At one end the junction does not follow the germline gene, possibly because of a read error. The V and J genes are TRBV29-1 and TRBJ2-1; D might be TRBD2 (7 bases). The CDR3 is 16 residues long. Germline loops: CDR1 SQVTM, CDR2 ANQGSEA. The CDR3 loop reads CRVEAMASGRGGEQFF. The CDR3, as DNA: TGCAGAGTTGAAGCAATGGCTAGTGGGAGGGGGGGTGAGCAGTTCTTC.

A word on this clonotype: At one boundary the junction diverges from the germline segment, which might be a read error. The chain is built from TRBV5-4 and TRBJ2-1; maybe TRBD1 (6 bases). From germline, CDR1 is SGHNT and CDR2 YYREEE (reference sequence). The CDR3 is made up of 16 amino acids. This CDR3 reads CASSRRQELSYNDQFF. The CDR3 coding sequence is TGTGCCAGCAGCAGGAGACAGGAGCTCTCCTACAATGATCAGTTCTTC.

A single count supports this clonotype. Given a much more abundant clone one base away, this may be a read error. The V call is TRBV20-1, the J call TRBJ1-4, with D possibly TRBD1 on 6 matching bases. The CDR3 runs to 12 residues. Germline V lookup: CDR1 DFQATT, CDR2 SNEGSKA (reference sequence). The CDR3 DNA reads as TGCAATGCGCAGAAGGGGGATGAAAAACTGTTTTTT. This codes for CNAQKGDEKLFF.

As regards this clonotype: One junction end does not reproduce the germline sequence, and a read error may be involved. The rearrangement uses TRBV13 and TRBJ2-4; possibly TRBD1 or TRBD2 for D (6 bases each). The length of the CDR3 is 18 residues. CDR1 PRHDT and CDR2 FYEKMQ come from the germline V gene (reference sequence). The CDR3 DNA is TGTGCCAGCAGCTTCTTAAAGGGGCGCACGGGGGCCAAAAACATTCAATACTTC. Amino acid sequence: CASSFLKGRTGAKNIQYF.

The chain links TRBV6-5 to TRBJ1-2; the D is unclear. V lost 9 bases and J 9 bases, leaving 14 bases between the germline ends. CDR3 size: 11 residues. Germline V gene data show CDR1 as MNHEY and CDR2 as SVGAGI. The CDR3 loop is CASDTPNSYTF. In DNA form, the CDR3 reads TGTGCCAGTGACACCCCTAATAGCTACACCTTC.

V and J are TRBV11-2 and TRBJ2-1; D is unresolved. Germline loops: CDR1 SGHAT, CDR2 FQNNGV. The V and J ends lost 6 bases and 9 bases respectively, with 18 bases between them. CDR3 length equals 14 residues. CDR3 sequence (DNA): TGTGCCAGCAGTATCCCGAGAGCCGTGGGTGAGCAGTTCTTC. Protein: CASSIPRAVGEQFF.

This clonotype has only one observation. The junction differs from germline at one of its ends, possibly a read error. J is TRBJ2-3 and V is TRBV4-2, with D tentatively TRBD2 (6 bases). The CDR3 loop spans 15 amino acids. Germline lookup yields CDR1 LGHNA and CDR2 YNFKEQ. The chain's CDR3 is CASSQASAPTDRQYF. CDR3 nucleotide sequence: TGTGCCAGCAGCCAAGCTAGCGCGCCAACAGATAGGCAGTATTTT.

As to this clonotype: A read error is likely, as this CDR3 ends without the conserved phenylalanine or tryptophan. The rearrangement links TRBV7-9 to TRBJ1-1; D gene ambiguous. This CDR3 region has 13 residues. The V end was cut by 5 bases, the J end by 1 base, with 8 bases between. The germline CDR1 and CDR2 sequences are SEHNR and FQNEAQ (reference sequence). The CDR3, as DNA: TGTGCCAGCAGCCCCCGACAGAACACTGAAGCTTTCTAT. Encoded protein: CASSPRQNTEAFY.

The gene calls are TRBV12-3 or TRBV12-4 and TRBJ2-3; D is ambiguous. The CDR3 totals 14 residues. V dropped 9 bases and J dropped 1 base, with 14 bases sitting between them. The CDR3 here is CASSLPAGTDTQYF. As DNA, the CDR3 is TGTGCCAGTAGTCTTCCGGCGGGCACAGATACGCAGTATTTT.

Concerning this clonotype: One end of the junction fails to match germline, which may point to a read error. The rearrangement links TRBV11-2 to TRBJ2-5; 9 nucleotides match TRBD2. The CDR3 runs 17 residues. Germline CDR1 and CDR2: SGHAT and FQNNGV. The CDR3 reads CACSLSSSGGLRETKYF. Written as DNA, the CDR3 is TGTGCCTGCAGCTTAAGTAGTAGCGGGGGCCTACGAGAGACCAAGTACTTC.

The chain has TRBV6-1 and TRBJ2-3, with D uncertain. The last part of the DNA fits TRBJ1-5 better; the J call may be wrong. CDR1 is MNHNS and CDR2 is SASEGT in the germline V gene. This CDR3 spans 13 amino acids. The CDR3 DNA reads TGTGCCAGCAATCGACTCATCCCAGATATGCAGCATTTT. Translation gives CASNRLIPDMQHF.